This TCR beta chain is drawn from a study of glioma-infiltrating T cells. Using RNA template, CDR3s of TCR alpha and beta were amplified with iRepertoire arm-PCR. TCRdb fed the multiplex PCR reads into MiXCR, producing one record per CDR3 protein. The sample lists roughly 200,000 distinct CDR3 sequences, around 32% occurring once. Findings of the study overall: Only very few CDR3 sequences appeared in both tissue and blood. Tissue-blood divergence was below expectation in non-neoplastic patients, above in gliomas.

Germline-derived CDR1 and CDR2 are MNHEY and SVGEGT. V was clipped by 0 bases and J by 7 bases, with 7 bases between them. The CDR3 is 14 amino acids. The table lists this clonotype with many counts. The antigen remains undetermined. This receptor was taken from a human donor with low-grade glioma or glioblastoma, undergoing nonglioma brain surgery, or in good health (not recorded which). The J gene is TRBJ1-6, the V gene TRBV6-2 or TRBV6-3, with unresolved D. Sequenced sample: glioma tissue, nonneoplastic brain tissue, or PBMCs (not recorded which). The CDR3 sequence: CASSYSIRNSPLHF. The CDR3 DNA reads TGTGCCAGCAGTTACTCGATAAGGAATTCACCCCTCCACTTT.